This TCR beta chain was identified during a study of CD8 T cells in ankylosing spondylitis. This clonotype has a count of ten or more. Antigen: not known. Notes on the study in general: Within matched ankylosing spondylitis synovial fluid, disease-linked clones were reportedly significantly enriched.

CDR3 size: 19 residues. Per the germline V gene, CDR1 is SGHRS and CDR2 is YFSETQ. Germline trimming cut 4 bases from V and 7 bases from J; bases unmatched to any gene: 18. Making use of molecular barcodes, quantitative 5'-RACE generated TCR beta libraries. Each CDR3 protein is one row after TCRdb ran MiXCR on the 5' RACE reads. The sample includes 100,000 to 150,000 distinct CDR3 sequences, about an eighth seen only once; the top ten take about 4%. Material for sequencing was blood, either unsorted or a sorted T cell fraction (not recorded which). The receptor was derived from a female donor with ankylosing spondylitis or in good health (not recorded which). The genes are TRBV5-1 and TRBJ2-2; 11 bases are a match to TRBD2. In DNA, the CDR3 is TGCGCCAGCAGCGCTAAGCCTTACCCCGGGACTAGCGGAAGCGGGGAGCTGTTTTTT. Residues: CASSAKPYPGTSGSGELFF. The entire variable domain, with the rest obtained from reference TRBV5-1 and TRBJ2-2, is as follows: KAGVTQTPRYLIKTRGQQVTLSCSPISGHRSVSWYQQTPGQGLQFLFEYFSETQRNKGNFPGRFSGRQFSNSRSEMNVSTLELGDSALYLCASSAKPYPGTSGSGELFFGEGSRLTVL.